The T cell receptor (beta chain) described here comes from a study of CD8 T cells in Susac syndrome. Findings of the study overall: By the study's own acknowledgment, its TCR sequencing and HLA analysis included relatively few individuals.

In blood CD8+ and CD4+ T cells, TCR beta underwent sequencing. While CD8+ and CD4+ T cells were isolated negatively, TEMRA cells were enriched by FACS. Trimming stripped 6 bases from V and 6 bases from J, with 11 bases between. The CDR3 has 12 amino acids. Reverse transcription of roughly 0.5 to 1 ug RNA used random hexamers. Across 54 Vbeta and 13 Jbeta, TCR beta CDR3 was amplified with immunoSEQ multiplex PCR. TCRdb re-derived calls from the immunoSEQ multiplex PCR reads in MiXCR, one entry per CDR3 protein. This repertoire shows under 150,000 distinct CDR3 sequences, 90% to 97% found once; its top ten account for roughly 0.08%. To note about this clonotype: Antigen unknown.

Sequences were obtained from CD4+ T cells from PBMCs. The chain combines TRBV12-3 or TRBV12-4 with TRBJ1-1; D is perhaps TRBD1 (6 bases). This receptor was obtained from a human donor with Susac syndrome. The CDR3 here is CASRAGASEAFF. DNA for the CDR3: TGTGCCAGCAGAGCAGGGGCCTCTGAAGCTTTCTTT.